This is a list of T cell receptor beta chains from one sample in a study of blood T cells in healthy people across ages. TCRdb called the 5' RACE reads again in MiXCR, with one record for every CDR3 protein. This sample yields approximately 850,000 distinct CDR3 sequences, of which roughly 44% are seen a single time; around 18% belongs to the top ten. Sequencing was performed on blood. The source is a man in his 60s in good health. The CDR3 runs from the conserved cysteine through the conserved F or W. The order of the fields is CDR3 protein, V gene, J gene.

CASNQFNPGPTDTQYF,TRBV4-1,TRBJ2-3
CASSPSLADSVNEQFF,TRBV3-1,TRBJ2-1
CASSCSIHRGTDNSPLHF,TRBV6-5,TRBJ1-6
CASRKMNQPQHF,TRBV27,TRBJ1-5
CASSFLSGSYNSPLHF,TRBV5-1,TRBJ1-6
CASPIEWLYEQYF,TRBV28,TRBJ2-7
CASSHLGREQYF,TRBV3-1,NA
CASSLGAANSPLHF,TRBV28,TRBJ1-6
CSVEGTGWGYTF,TRBV29-1,TRBJ1-2
CASSQDPTWTNQETQYF,TRBV3-1,TRBJ2-5
CAISEDRGYEQYF,TRBV10-3,TRBJ2-7
CASSPLPGQGVGTDTQYF,TRBV6-1,TRBJ2-3
CAWTTGTSSNQPQHF,TRBV30,TRBJ1-5
CASSLGVGGDNEQFF,TRBV13,TRBJ2-1
CSALDHSYEQYF,TRBV20-1,NA
CANSQDPSDRTNYGYTF,TRBV4-3,TRBJ1-2
CASREEVSGEQYF,TRBV2,NA
CASSQDRAGTSGRADTQYF,TRBV4-3,TRBJ2-3
CASRKGRSQVDTQYF,TRBV27,TRBJ2-3
CSARGQGGEQYF,TRBV20-1,NA
CASSLGGTHYGYTF,TRBV7-2,TRBJ1-2
CASSYHQDRGLTEAFF,TRBV7-6,TRBJ1-1
CASRLLGLQETQYF,TRBV2,TRBJ2-5
CASSIGNSYNEQFF,TRBV7-3,TRBJ2-1
CASSLELAGSTGELFF,TRBV7-8,TRBJ2-2
CASSRQLAGLGNEQFF,TRBV4-3,TRBJ2-1
CASSADPSSSYNEQFF,TRBV5-4,TRBJ2-1
CAISESVTANYGYTF,TRBV10-3,TRBJ1-2
CASSRLAGTTTSGANVLTF,TRBV3-1,TRBJ2-6
CASSPDRYTYEQYF,TRBV6-5,TRBJ2-7
CASSFGARRGDTQYF,TRBV5-1,TRBJ2-3
CASSYYLTSTDTQYF,TRBV6-5,TRBJ2-3
CASSQGGLAGGRGHNEQFF,TRBV4-1,TRBJ2-1
CAGSKTTRAYGYTF,TRBV19,TRBJ1-2
CSARRQGNTEAFF,TRBV20-1,TRBJ1-1
CASSWEVGNQPQHF,TRBV28,TRBJ1-5
CSAVDRVYEQYF,TRBV20-1,NA
CASGAGVTDTQYF,TRBV10-1,TRBJ2-3
CATSREETGRETQYF,TRBV15,TRBJ2-5
CASRPGLFGRETQYF,TRBV6-5,NA
CATSRGTSGGKETQYF,TRBV15,TRBJ2-5
CATSRDRGLAGNQETQYF,TRBV15,TRBJ2-5
CASRAPASGGNEQFF,TRBV6-2/TRBV6-3,TRBJ2-1
CASSEALRLGETQYF,TRBV2,NA
CASSQEFYGVGYEQYF,TRBV4-1,TRBJ2-7
CASSQVTAGGNTDTQYF,TRBV4-3,TRBJ2-3
CATSDPGRVPDTQYF,TRBV24-1,TRBJ2-3
CASSPPGLAGGTLAKNIQYF,TRBV5-5,TRBJ2-4
CASTTENQPQHF,TRBV7-2,TRBJ1-5
CASSFANGSSYEQYF,TRBV7-9,TRBJ2-7